The present entry profiles one T cell receptor beta chain with its context. The CDR3 is 13 amino acids. The ends were cut back, 2 bases at V and 0 bases at J, with 4 bases in the middle. The sample originates from a study of T cells in tumors after PD-1 blockade. Site-matched primary tumor biopsies were taken before and after PD-1 blockade. Input was about 616 ng to 6,500 ng of genomic DNA from tumor or blood. Sequenced by immunoSEQ multiplex PCR; TCRdb stores in-frame clones only, minus some. The data hold fewer than 6,500 clones, with approximately 64% observed a single time. The sequenced sample was tumor tissue, obtained before anti-PD-1 treatment. The V call is TRBV12-3 or TRBV12-4, the J call TRBJ1-1; D call uncertain. The TCR sequence derives from a human donor with basal cell carcinoma. CDR3 residues: CASSLSVNTEAFF. The CDR3 nucleotides are TGTGCCAGCAGTTTATCAGTGAACACTGAAGCTTTCTTT.